This TCR beta chain was captured in a study of vaccination effects on CD4 cells after COVID-19. About the research overall: Each person got two doses of an mRNA SARS-CoV-2 vaccine, BNT162b2 or mRNA-1273. Study-wide findings and caveats: There was only 1 of 255 vaccine-induced clones in healthy vaccinees that cross-reacted with common cold coronaviruses.

The CDR3 runs to 13 residues. In germline, CDR1 is ENHRY, CDR2 SYGVKD. The ends lost 3 bases at V and 4 bases at J; junction bases unmatched: 3. TCRdb keeps only in-frame clones here, not all; method: immunoSEQ multiplex PCR. The table records 45,000 to 75,000 clones, over 65% of them present only once. With regard to this clone: No antigen is known for it.

Following an approximately 9-day culture, CD4+ T cells were purified. This receptor was identified in a human donor who received a COVID-19 vaccine. The input for sequencing was CD4+ T cells from PBMCs cultured without peptide, taken before COVID-19 vaccination. The rearrangement links TRBV10-3 to TRBJ2-7; 7 nucleotides match TRBD1. CDR3 sequence reads: CAISDQGVYEQYV. CDR3 nucleotides: TGTGCCATCAGTGATCAGGGGGTGTACGAGCAGTACGTC.